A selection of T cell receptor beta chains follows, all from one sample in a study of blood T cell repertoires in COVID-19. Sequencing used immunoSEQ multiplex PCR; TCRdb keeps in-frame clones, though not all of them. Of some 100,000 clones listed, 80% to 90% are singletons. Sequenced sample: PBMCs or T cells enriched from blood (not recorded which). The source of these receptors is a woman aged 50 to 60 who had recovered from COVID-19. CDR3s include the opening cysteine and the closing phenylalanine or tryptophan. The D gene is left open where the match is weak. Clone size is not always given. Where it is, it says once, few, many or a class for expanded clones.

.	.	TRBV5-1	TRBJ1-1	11	CASHMNTEAFF	TGCGCCAGCCACATGAACACTGAAGCTTTCTTT
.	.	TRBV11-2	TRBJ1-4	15	CASRTYGGTNEKLFF	TGTGCCAGCAGGACCTATGGGGGCACTAATGAAAAACTGTTTTTT
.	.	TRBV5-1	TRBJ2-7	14	CASSRTEPSTAQYF	TGCGCCAGCAGCCGGACAGAACCTTCTACGGCGCAGTACTTC
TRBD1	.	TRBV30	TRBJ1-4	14	CAWSKEQGVEKLFF	TGTGCCTGGAGTAAAGAACAGGGGGTCGAAAAACTGTTTTTT
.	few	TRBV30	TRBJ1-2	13	CAWSQTANYGYTF	TGTGCCTGGAGCCAGACAGCGAACTATGGCTACACCTTC
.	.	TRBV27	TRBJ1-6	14	CASNSYGYNSPLHF	TGTGCCAGCAATTCCTACGGGTATAATTCACCCCTCCACTTT
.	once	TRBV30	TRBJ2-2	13	CAWSVLNTGELFF	TGTGCCTGGAGTGTACTGAACACCGGGGAGCTGTTTTTT
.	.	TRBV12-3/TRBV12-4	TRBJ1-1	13	CASSLGSAVRAFF	TGTGCCAGCAGTTTAGGTTCTGCGGTGAGGGCTTTCTTT
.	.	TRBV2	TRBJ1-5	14	CASSDEGRYQPQHF	TGTGCCAGCAGTGACGAGGGTCGCTATCAGCCCCAGCATTTT
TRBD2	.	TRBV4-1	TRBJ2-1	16	CASSQEYQRGRGEQFF	TGCGCCAGCAGCCAAGAATACCAGCGGGGGAGGGGTGAGCAGTTCTTC
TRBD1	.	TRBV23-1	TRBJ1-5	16	CASSGGQGNSNQPQHF	TGCGCCAGCAGCGGCGGACAGGGGAATAGCAATCAGCCCCAGCATTTT
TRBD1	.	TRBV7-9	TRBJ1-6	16	CASSLGSGQVNSPLHF	TGTGCCAGCAGCTTGGGATCTGGACAGGTCAATTCACCCCTCCACTTT
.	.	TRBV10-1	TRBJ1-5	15	CASSSGAGGNQPQHF	TGCGCCAGCAGTTCAGGGGCCGGGGGCAATCAGCCCCAGCATTTT
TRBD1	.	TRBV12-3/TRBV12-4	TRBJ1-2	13	CASSTITGAGYTF	TGTGCCAGCAGCACAATTACAGGGGCGGGCTACACCTTC
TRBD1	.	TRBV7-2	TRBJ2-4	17	CASSPRTGDLAKNIQYF	TGTGCCAGCAGCCCTAGGACAGGAGATCTAGCCAAAAACATTCAGTACTTC
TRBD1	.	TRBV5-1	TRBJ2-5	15	CASSPVKGAKETQYF	TGCGCCAGCAGCCCCGTGAAGGGGGCTAAGGAGACCCAGTACTTC
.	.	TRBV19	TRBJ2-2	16	CASSTIRGADTGELFF	TGTGCCAGTAGTACGATACGGGGGGCCGACACCGGGGAGCTGTTTTTT
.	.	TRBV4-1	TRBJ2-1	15	CASSQGWSSYNEQFF	TGCGCCAGCAGCCAAGGCTGGAGCTCCTACAATGAGCAGTTCTTC
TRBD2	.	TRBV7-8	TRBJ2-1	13	CASTQARLAGQFF	TGTGCCAGCACCCAAGCCCGGCTAGCGGGGCAGTTCTTC
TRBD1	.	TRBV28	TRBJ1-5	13	CASEDRINQPQHF	TGTGCCAGCGAGGACAGGATTAATCAGCCCCAGCATTTT
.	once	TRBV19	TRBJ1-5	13	CASNPRFNQPQHF	TGTGCCAGTAACCCCAGGTTCAATCAGCCCCAGCATTTT
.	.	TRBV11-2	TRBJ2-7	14	CASSPPAGDYEQYF	TGTGCCAGCAGCCCGCCGGCGGGTGACTACGAGCAGTACTTC
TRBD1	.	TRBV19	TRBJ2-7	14	CASSDRGQTYEQYF	TGTGCCAGTAGTGACAGGGGGCAGACCTACGAGCAGTACTTC
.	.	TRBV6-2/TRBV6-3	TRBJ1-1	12	CASSPTVTQAFF	TGTGCCAGCAGTCCGACAGTGACCCAAGCTTTCTTT
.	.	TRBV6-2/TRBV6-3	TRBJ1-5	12	CASSPGQFPQHF	TGTGCCAGCAGCCCCGGACAGTTTCCCCAGCATTTT
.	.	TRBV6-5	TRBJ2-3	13	CASSQSYSNTQYF	TGTGCCAGCAGTCAATCCTATAGCAACACGCAGTATTTT
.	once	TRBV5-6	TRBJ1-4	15	CASSLALATNEKLFF	TGTGCCAGCAGCCTTGCACTTGCAACTAATGAAAAACTGTTTTTT
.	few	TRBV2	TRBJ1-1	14	CASRAAFGGVGAFF	TGTGCCAGCAGAGCGGCTTTCGGGGGTGTTGGAGCTTTCTTT
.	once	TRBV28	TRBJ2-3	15	CASTKDLDDTDTQYF	TGTGCCAGCACAAAGGACTTGGACGATACAGATACGCAGTATTTT
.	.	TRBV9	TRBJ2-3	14	CASSVETRSDTQYF	TGTGCCAGCAGCGTAGAGACTCGATCGGATACGCAGTATTTT
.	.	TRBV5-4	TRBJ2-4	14	CASSAGVIKNIQYF	TGTGCCAGCAGCGCAGGGGTTATCAAAAACATTCAGTACTTC
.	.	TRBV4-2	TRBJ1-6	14	CASSQETGNSPLHF	TGTGCCAGCAGCCAAGAAACTGGTAATTCACCCCTCCACTTT
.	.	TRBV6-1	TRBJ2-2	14	CGTTMTANTGELFF	TGTGGCACTACCATGACAGCGAACACCGGGGAGCTGTTTTTT
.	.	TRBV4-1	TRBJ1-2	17	CASSRQVGGERLDGYTF	TGCGCCAGCAGCCGACAAGTAGGGGGAGAGAGGCTGGATGGCTACACCTTC
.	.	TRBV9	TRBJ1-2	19	CASSPRVPALRGIPDGYTF	TGTGCCAGCAGCCCCCGAGTGCCCGCCTTAAGGGGGATCCCCGATGGCTACACCTTC
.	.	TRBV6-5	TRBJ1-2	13	CASRVTSLYGYTF	TGTGCCAGCAGGGTTACTTCCCTCTATGGCTACACCTTC
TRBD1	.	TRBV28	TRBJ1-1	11	CASSPRGDAFF	TGTGCCAGCAGCCCCAGGGGGGACGCTTTCTTT